These 10 T cell receptor beta chains were all obtained from the same sample, sequenced in a study of STAT5B mutations in CD4+ large granular lymphocyte leukemia. Measured with immunoSEQ multiplex PCR; TCRdb has only the in-frame clones, and not every one. The sample lists tens of thousands of clones, more than 70% occurring once. Sample: CD4+ T cells from blood buffy coats. The receptors stem from a human donor in good health.

The chain employs TRBV2 and TRBJ1-2; 8 bases are a match to TRBD1. This CDR3 is built from 16 residues. J lost 7 bases, V lost 0 bases, and 10 bases had no gene match. The germline gives CDR1 SNHLY, CDR2 FYNNEI. The CDR3 DNA follows: TGTGCCAGCAGTGAAGCTCTAGCAGGGGGCCGTCCTGGCTACACCTTC. Translation gives CASSEALAGGRPGYTF.

This chain uses TRBV5-8 with TRBJ2-7, with 10 bases matching TRBD1. Trimming cost V 3 bases and J 1 base; bases outside gene matches: 7. Looked up from germline, CDR1 is SGHTS and CDR2 is YDEGEE. The CDR3 consists of 16 residues. Written as DNA, the CDR3 is TGTGCCAGCAGCTCCCCGAGGACAGGGGGTTCCTACGAGCAGTACTTC. It codes for CASSSPRTGGSYEQYF.

The genes are TRBV7-2 and TRBJ2-7; 9 bases fit TRBD2. J gave up 4 bases and V 0 bases, and 4 bases lay outside the gene matches. This CDR3 contains 15 residues. Germline assignment: CDR1 SGHTA and CDR2 FQGNSA. The CDR3 DNA sequence: TGTGCCAGCAGCTTAGCGGCTAGCGGGGCGTACGAGCAGTACTTC. Translated: CASSLAASGAYEQYF.

V gene TRBV5-1 combines with J gene TRBJ2-5, with D hard to call. The CDR3 length is 19 residues. V was pared by 8 bases and J by 0 bases, with 29 bases between. Germline assignment: CDR1 SGHRS and CDR2 YFSETQ. CDR3 nucleotide sequence: TGCGCCAGTCTTGGGTCTCTACCGGGCCACATAGGTTACCAAGAGACCCAGTACTTC. Protein product: CASLGSLPGHIGYQETQYF.

The chain carries TRBV19 and TRBJ1-1, with no clear D. V was clipped by 7 bases and J by 2 bases, with 11 bases between them. The CDR3 is 13 amino acids. Germline CDR1 reads LNHDA; CDR2 reads SQIVND (reference sequence). CDR3 coding DNA: TGTGCCAGTAAAGAGGGCTACAACACTGAAGCTTTCTTT. Amino acids: CASKEGYNTEAFF.

A few counts support this clone. The J gene is TRBJ1-4, the V gene TRBV18, with D uncertain. The germline V gene encodes CDR1 KGHSH and CDR2 LQKENI. V was trimmed by 2 bases and J by 0 bases, leaving 10 bases between them. The length of the CDR3 is 16 residues. The DNA for the CDR3 is TGTGCCAGCTCACCAGGCAGACTAGCAACTAATGAAAAACTGTTTTTT. Protein product: CASSPGRLATNEKLFF. Full variable domain (rest looked up from reference TRBV18 and TRBJ1-4): NAGVMQNPRHLVRRRGQEARLRCSPMKGHSHVYWYRQLPEEGLKFMVYLQKENIIDESGMPKERFSAEFPKEGPSILRIQQVVRGDSAAYFCASSPGRLATNEKLFFGSGTQLSVL.

V gene TRBV16 combines with J gene TRBJ1-4, with TRBD1 matching 8 bases. In germline, CDR1 is KGHSY, CDR2 FQNENV. The CDR3 loop spans 21 amino acids. With V trimmed by 2 bases and J by 5 bases, 22 bases remained unmatched. CDR3 in DNA: TGTGCCAGCAGCCAACAAGCCCCAGGGGGCCCGGGGGCCAGATCGAATGAAAAACTGTTTTTT. Its protein product is CASSQQAPGGPGARSNEKLFF.

This clone was counted between two and nine times. The V and J genes are TRBV19 and TRBJ1-1; D gene uncertain. V lost 5 bases, J lost 0 bases, and 7 bases lay in between. CDR1 and CDR2 (germline): LNHDA, SQIVND (reference sequence). The length of the CDR3 is 13 residues. CDR3: CASSDGMNTEAFF. The DNA for the CDR3 is TGTGCCAGTAGTGACGGTATGAACACTGAAGCTTTCTTT.

The chain carries TRBV7-9 and TRBJ1-2, with TRBD1 matching over 11 bases. The V gene's germline CDR1 is SEHNR and CDR2 FQNEAQ (reference sequence). V lost 6 bases and J lost 3; bases outside the gene matches: 9. The CDR3 is made up of 16 amino acids. In DNA form, the CDR3 reads TGTGCCAGCAGGACCAACCGGGACAGGGGGGACTATGGCTACACCTTC. Protein sequence: CASRTNRDRGDYGYTF.

The table lists this clone with a count of one. In DNA, the CDR3 is TGTGCCAGCTCATTCCCAGAGATCCGGGCCGAGCAGTACTTC. Residues: CASSFPEIRAEQYF. This chain joins TRBV18 and TRBJ2-7; D unresolved. Trimming took off 5 bases at V and 6 bases at J, with 17 bases between the two ends. This CDR3 has 14 residues. The germline V gene encodes CDR1 KGHSH and CDR2 LQKENI.